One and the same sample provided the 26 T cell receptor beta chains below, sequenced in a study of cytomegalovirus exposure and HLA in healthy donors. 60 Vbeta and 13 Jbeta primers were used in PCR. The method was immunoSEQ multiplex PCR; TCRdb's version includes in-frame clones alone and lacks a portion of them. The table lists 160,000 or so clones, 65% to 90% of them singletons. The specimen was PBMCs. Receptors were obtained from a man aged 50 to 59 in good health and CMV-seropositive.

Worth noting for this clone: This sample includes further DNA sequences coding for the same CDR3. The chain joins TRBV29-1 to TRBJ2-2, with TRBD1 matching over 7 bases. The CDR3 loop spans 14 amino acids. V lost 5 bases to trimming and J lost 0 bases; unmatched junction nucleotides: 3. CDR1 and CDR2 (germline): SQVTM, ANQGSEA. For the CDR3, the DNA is TGCAGCGTTCGACAGGGCGCGAACACCGGGGAGCTGTTTTTT. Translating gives CSVRQGANTGELFF.

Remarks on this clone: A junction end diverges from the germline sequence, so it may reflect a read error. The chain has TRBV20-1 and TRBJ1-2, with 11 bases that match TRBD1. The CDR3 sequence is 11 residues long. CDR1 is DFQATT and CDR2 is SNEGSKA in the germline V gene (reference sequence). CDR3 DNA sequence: TGCAGTGCATACAGGACAGGGGGCTTCACCTTC. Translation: CSAYRTGGFTF.

The DNA for the CDR3 is TGTGCCTCGAGATCGACACTCAACTATGGCTACACCTTC. It yields the protein CASRSTLNYGYTF. This chain connects TRBV30 to TRBJ1-2; D gene uncertain. The germline gives CDR1 GTSNPN, CDR2 SVGIG (reference sequence). V lost 7 bases, J lost 2 bases, and 14 bases lay in between. The CDR3 length is 13 residues. The whole variable domain, remainder taken from reference TRBV30 and TRBJ1-2, is SQTIHQWPATLVQPVGSPLSLECTVEGTSNPNLYWYRQAAGRGLQLLFYSVGIGQISSEVPQNLSASRPQDRQFILSSKKLLLSDSGFYLCASRSTLNYGYTFGSGTRLTVV.

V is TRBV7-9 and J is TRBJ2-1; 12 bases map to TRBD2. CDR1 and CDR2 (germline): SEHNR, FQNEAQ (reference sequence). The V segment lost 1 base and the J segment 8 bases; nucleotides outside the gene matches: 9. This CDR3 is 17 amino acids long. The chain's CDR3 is CASSLGGASGGAHEQFF. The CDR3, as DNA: TGTGCCAGCAGCTTAGGCGGGGCTAGCGGGGGGGCCCATGAGCAGTTCTTC.

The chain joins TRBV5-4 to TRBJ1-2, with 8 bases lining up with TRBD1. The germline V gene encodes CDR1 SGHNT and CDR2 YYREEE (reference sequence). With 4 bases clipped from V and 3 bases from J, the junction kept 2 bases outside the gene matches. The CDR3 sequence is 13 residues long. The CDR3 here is CASSHRGDYGYTF. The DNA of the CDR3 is TGTGCCAGCAGCCACAGGGGGGACTATGGCTACACCTTC.

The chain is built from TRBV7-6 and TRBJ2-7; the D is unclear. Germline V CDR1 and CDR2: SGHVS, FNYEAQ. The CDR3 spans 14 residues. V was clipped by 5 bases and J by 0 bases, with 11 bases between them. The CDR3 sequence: CASSPLRYSYEQYF. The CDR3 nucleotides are TGTGCCAGCAGCCCGCTGAGATACTCCTACGAGCAGTACTTC.

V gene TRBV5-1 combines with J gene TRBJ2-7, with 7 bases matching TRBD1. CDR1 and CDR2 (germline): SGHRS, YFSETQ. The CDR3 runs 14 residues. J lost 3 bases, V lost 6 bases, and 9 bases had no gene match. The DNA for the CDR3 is TGCGCCAGCACCTCCGGGGACAGTAACTACGAGCAGTACTTC. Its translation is CASTSGDSNYEQYF.

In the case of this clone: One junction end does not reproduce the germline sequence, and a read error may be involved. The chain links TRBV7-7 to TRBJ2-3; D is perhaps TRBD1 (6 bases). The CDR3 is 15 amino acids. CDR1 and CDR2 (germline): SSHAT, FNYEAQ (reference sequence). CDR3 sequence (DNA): TGTGCTAGCAGCTTAACAACAGGGAACACAGATACGCAGTATTTT. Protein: CASSLTTGNTDTQYF.

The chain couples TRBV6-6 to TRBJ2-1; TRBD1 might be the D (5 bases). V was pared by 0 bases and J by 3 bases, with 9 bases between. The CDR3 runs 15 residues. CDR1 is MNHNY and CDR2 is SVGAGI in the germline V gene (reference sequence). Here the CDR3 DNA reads TGTGCCAGCAGTTACTCTCCGCAGGGCTACAATGAGCAGTTCTTC. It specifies CASSYSPQGYNEQFF.

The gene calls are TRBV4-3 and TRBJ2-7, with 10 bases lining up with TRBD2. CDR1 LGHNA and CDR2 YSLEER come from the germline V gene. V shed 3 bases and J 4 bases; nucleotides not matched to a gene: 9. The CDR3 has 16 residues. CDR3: CASSQDSSSGSYEQYF. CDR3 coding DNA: TGCGCCAGCAGCCAGGACTCCTCTAGCGGGAGTTACGAGCAGTACTTC.

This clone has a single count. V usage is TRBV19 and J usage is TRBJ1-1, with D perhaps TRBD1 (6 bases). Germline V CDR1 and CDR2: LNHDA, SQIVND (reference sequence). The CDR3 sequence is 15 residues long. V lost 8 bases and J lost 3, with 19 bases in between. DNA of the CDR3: TGTGCCAGTTCCTGGGGGCAGGGGTCGGACACTGAAGCTTTCTTT. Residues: CASSWGQGSDTEAFF.

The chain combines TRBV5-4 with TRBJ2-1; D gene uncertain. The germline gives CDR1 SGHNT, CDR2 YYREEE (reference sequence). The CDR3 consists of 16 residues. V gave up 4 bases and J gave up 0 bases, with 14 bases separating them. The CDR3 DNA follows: TGTGCCAGCAGCCCCGTGCTCACAAGCTCCTACAATGAGCAGTTCTTC. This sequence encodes CASSPVLTSSYNEQFF.

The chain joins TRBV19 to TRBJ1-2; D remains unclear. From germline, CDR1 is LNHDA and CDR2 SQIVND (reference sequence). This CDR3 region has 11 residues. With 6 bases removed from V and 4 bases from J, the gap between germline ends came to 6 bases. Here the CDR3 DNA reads TGTGCCAGTAGCCGTTTCTATGGCTACACCTTC. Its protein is CASSRFYGYTF.

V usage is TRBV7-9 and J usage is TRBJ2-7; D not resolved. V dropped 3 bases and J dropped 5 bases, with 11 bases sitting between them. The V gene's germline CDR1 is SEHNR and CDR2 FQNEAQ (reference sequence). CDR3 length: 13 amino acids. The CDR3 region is CASSFMSRDEQYF. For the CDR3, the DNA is TGTGCCAGCAGCTTCATGAGCCGAGACGAGCAGTACTTC.

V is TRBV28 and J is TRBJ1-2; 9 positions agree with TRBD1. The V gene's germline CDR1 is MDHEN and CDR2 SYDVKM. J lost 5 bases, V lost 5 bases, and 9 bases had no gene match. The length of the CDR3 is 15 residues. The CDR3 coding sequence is TGTGCCAGCAGTATGGGACAGGGCCTTCTTTATGGCTACACCTTC. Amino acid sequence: CASSMGQGLLYGYTF.

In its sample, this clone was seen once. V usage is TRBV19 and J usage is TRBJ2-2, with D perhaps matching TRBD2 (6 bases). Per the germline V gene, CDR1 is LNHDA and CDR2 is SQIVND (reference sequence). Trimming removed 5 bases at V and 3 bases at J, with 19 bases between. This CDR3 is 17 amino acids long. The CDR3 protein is CASSGRDSARYTGELFF. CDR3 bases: TGTGCCAGTAGTGGACGGGACTCCGCCCGGTACACCGGGGAGCTGTTTTTT.

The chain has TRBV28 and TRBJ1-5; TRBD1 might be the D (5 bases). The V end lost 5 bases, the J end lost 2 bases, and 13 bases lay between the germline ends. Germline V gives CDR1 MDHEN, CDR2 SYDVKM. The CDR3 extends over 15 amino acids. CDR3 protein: CASSLQTGRNQPQHF. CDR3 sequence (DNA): TGTGCCAGCAGTCTACAAACAGGACGCAATCAGCCCCAGCATTTT. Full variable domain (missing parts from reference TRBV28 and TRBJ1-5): DVKVTQSSRYLVKRTGEKVFLECVQDMDHENMFWYRQDPGLGLRLIYFSYDVKMKEKGDIPEGYSVSREKKERFSLILESASTNQTSMYLCASSLQTGRNQPQHFGDGTRLSIL.

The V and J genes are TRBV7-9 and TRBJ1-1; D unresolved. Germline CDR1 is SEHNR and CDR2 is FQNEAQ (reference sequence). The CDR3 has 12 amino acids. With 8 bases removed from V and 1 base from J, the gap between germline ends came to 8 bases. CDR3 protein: CASGYWNTEAFF. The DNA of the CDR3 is TGTGCCAGCGGTTACTGGAACACTGAAGCTTTCTTT.

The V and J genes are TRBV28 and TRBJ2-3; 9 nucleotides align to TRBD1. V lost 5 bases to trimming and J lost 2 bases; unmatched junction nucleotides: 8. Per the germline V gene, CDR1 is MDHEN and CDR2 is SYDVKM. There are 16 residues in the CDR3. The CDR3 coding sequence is TGTGCCAGCAGTAACGCCGGGACAGGGTCCACAGATACGCAGTATTTT. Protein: CASSNAGTGSTDTQYF.

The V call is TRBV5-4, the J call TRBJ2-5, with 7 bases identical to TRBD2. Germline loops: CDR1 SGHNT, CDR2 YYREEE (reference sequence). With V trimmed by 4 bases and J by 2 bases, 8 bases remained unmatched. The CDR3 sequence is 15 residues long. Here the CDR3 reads CASSNFLAAQETQYF. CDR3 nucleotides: TGTGCCAGCAGCAATTTCCTAGCGGCTCAAGAGACCCAGTACTTC.

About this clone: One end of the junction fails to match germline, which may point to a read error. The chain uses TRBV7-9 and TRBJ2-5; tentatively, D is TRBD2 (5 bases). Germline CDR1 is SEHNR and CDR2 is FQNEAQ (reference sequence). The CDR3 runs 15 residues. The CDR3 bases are TGTGCCAGCAGCTTAGCCGGGGAATACCAAGAGGCCCAGTACTTC. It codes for CASSLAGEYQEAQYF.

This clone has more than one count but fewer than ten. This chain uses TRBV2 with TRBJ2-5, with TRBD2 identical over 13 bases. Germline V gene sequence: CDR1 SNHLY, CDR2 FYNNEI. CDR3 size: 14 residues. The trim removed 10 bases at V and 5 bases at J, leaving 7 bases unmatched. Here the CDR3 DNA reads TGTGCCACACGAAAGGGACTAGCGGGGGAGACCCAGTACTTC. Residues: CATRKGLAGETQYF.

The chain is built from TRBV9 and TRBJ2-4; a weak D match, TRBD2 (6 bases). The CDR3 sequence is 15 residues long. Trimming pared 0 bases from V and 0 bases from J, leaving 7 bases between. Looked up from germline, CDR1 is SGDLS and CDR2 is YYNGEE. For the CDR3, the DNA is TGTGCCAGCAGCGTAGCGGGGGAAGCCAAAAACATTCAGTACTTC. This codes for CASSVAGEAKNIQYF.

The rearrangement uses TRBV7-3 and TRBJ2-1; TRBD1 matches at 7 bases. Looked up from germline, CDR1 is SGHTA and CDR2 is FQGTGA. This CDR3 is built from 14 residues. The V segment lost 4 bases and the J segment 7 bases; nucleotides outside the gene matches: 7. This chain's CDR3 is CASSSTGLANEQFF. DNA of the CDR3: TGTGCCAGCAGCTCGACAGGGTTGGCAAATGAGCAGTTCTTC.

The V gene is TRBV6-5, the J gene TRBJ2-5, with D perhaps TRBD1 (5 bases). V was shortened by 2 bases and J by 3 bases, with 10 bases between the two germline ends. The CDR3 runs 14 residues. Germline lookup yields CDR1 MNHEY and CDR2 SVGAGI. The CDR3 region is CASSYGRAEETQYF. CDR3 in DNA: TGTGCCAGCAGTTACGGCAGGGCAGAAGAGACCCAGTACTTC.

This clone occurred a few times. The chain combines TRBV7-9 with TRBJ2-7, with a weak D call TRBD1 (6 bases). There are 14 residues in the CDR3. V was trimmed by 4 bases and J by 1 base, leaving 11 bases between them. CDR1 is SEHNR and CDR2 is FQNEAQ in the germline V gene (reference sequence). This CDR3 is CASSSRDTSYEQYF. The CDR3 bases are TGTGCCAGCAGCTCCCGGGACACATCCTACGAGCAGTACTTC. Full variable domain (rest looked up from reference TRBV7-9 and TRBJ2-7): DTGVSQNPRHKITKRGQNVTFRCDPISEHNRLYWYRQTLGQGPEFLTYFQNEAQLEKSRLLSDRFSAERPKGSFSTLEIQRTEQGDSAMYLCASSSRDTSYEQYFGPGTRLTVT.